This T cell receptor (beta chain) was obtained from a study of T cell changes during pregnancy in multiple sclerosis. The CDR3 has 15 amino acids. Germline V gives CDR1 SGDLS, CDR2 YYNGEE. V shed 4 bases and J 4 bases; nucleotides not matched to a gene: 8. The repertoire was sequenced with immunoSEQ multiplex PCR; TCRdb's copy has only in-frame clones and lacks some. The sample lists some 60,000 clones; around nine tenths were seen once. This sequence joins TRBV9 and TRBJ2-3; 8 bases map to TRBD2. This receptor was taken from a human donor whose cells served as feeder cells for cultures in a pregnancy study. Sequencing input: peripheral blood from another person, used as feeder cells. CDR3 nucleotides: TGTGCCAGCAGCACCGGACTAGCTCCCCCAGATACGCAGTATTTT. It codes for CASSTGLAPPDTQYF.